A selection of T cell receptor beta chains follows, all from one sample in a study of cytomegalovirus exposure and HLA in healthy donors. Assay used: immunoSEQ multiplex PCR; TCRdb lists only in-frame clones, some missing. The repertoire holds some 200,000 clones, with under 70% as singletons. Sequenced material: PBMCs. The source is a man between 35 and 55 years old in good health and CMV-seropositive. Both conserved end residues are part of each CDR3. The order of the fields is CDR3 length, clone size, J gene, V gene, D gene, CDR3 DNA, CDR3 protein. D genes are given only for firm matches. Clone size, where shown, is once, few, many, or a class for clones that have expanded.

len: 14; abundance: few; j_gene: TRBJ1-4; v_gene: TRBV7-8; d_gene: .; CDR3nt: TGTGCCAGCAGCATGAGACTGATAAATGAAAAACTGTTTTTT; CDR3aa: CASSMRLINEKLFF
len: 14; abundance: .; j_gene: TRBJ1-5; v_gene: TRBV6-1; d_gene: .; CDR3nt: TGTGCCAGCAGTGACCGAGGCGGGCTTCGACCCCAGCATTTT; CDR3aa: CASSDRGGLRPQHF
len: 13; abundance: .; j_gene: TRBJ2-1; v_gene: TRBV6-5; d_gene: .; CDR3nt: TGTGCCAGCAGTTACTCTGGGGGGAGAGGGCAGTTCTTC; CDR3aa: CASSYSGGRGQFF
len: 15; abundance: .; j_gene: TRBJ2-5; v_gene: TRBV5-1; d_gene: TRBD1; CDR3nt: TGCGCCAGTAGCCGAAGGACAGGGGCGGGAGAGACCCAGTACTTC; CDR3aa: CASSRRTGAGETQYF
len: 13; abundance: .; j_gene: TRBJ2-5; v_gene: TRBV25-1; d_gene: TRBD1; CDR3nt: TGTGCCAGCAGCTGGACAGGGCCAGAGACCCAGTACTTC; CDR3aa: CASSWTGPETQYF
len: 13; abundance: .; j_gene: TRBJ2-1; v_gene: TRBV6-1; d_gene: .; CDR3nt: TGTGCCGTGGGGTGGGGACTGTACAATGAGCAGTTCTTC; CDR3aa: CAVGWGLYNEQFF
len: 18; abundance: .; j_gene: TRBJ2-6; v_gene: TRBV19; d_gene: TRBD1; CDR3nt: TGTGCCAGTAGCGGGAACACAGGGGTTCCCTCTGGGGCCAACGTCCTGACTTTC; CDR3aa: CASSGNTGVPSGANVLTF
len: 12; abundance: .; j_gene: TRBJ2-5; v_gene: TRBV6-5; d_gene: .; CDR3nt: TGTGCCAGCAGTTCCCTCCAAGAGACCCAGTACTTC; CDR3aa: CASSSLQETQYF
len: 16; abundance: .; j_gene: TRBJ1-6; v_gene: TRBV10-2; d_gene: .; CDR3nt: TGCGCCAGCAGTGAGAGGGAGATCCTCTATAATTCACCCCTCCACTTT; CDR3aa: CASSEREILYNSPLHF
len: 15; abundance: few; j_gene: TRBJ1-2; v_gene: TRBV28; d_gene: .; CDR3nt: TGTGCCAGCAGTTCGGTTAGGGGGACCAACTATGGCTACACCTTC; CDR3aa: CASSSVRGTNYGYTF
len: 15; abundance: .; j_gene: TRBJ2-7; v_gene: TRBV7-8; d_gene: .; CDR3nt: TGTGCCAGCAGCTTACCAGGGCGGGGCTCCTACGAGCAGTACTTC; CDR3aa: CASSLPGRGSYEQYF
len: 15; abundance: few; j_gene: TRBJ1-1; v_gene: TRBV5-1; d_gene: TRBD1; CDR3nt: TGCGCCAGCAGCACCGGGGACAGGGGGCGCACTGAAGCTTTCTTT; CDR3aa: CASSTGDRGRTEAFF
len: 12; abundance: few; j_gene: TRBJ1-1; v_gene: TRBV14; d_gene: .; CDR3nt: TGTGCCAGCAGCCAAGACAGGCTACAAGCTTTCTTT; CDR3aa: CASSQDRLQAFF
len: 18; abundance: .; j_gene: TRBJ2-5; v_gene: TRBV4-1; d_gene: TRBD2; CDR3nt: TGCGCCAGCAGTCCTCTAGCGGGGGGGCCGGGTAGTCAAGAGACCCAGTACTTC; CDR3aa: CASSPLAGGPGSQETQYF
len: 14; abundance: .; j_gene: TRBJ1-2; v_gene: TRBV7-2; d_gene: .; CDR3nt: TGTGCCAGCAACCATGCAGGTACCAACTATGGCTACACCTTC; CDR3aa: CASNHAGTNYGYTF
len: 17; abundance: .; j_gene: TRBJ1-4; v_gene: TRBV5-1; d_gene: TRBD1; CDR3nt: TGCGCCAGCAGCTTTCGGACAGGGGTAGCCTCAAATGAAAAACTGTTTTTT; CDR3aa: CASSFRTGVASNEKLFF
len: 14; abundance: few; j_gene: TRBJ2-1; v_gene: TRBV27; d_gene: TRBD2; CDR3nt: TGTGCCAGCAGTTTTGGCGGGGGCTACAATGAGCAGTTCTTC; CDR3aa: CASSFGGGYNEQFF
len: 14; abundance: .; j_gene: TRBJ1-6; v_gene: TRBV18; d_gene: .; CDR3nt: TGTGCCAGCTCCCCGGGACTCCATAATTCACCCCTCCACTTT; CDR3aa: CASSPGLHNSPLHF
len: 17; abundance: .; j_gene: TRBJ2-3; v_gene: TRBV4-1; d_gene: .; CDR3nt: TGCGCCAGCAGCCAAGAGGGGGCGGCGCCAGACACAGATACGCAGTATTTT; CDR3aa: CASSQEGAAPDTDTQYF
len: 15; abundance: .; j_gene: TRBJ1-2; v_gene: TRBV4-1; d_gene: .; CDR3nt: TGCGCCAGCAGCCAAGACCCGGGGGACAACTATGGCTACACCTTC; CDR3aa: CASSQDPGDNYGYTF
len: 16; abundance: .; j_gene: TRBJ1-2; v_gene: TRBV19; d_gene: TRBD1; CDR3nt: TGTGCCAGTAGTATGGTATTGAACGACAGGGCGACTGGCTACACCTTC; CDR3aa: CASSMVLNDRATGYTF
len: 12; abundance: .; j_gene: TRBJ2-3; v_gene: TRBV5-1; d_gene: .; CDR3nt: TGCGCCAGCCTCGGGGAGACAGATACGCAGTATTTT; CDR3aa: CASLGETDTQYF
len: 15; abundance: .; j_gene: TRBJ1-5; v_gene: TRBV7-2; d_gene: TRBD1; CDR3nt: TGTGCCAGCAGCATGAGGACAGGGACGGGCCAGCCCCAGCATTTT; CDR3aa: CASSMRTGTGQPQHF
len: 15; abundance: .; j_gene: TRBJ2-7; v_gene: TRBV6-5; d_gene: TRBD1; CDR3nt: TGTGCCAGCGGTCCAACTCGGGACAGGGGTTACGAGCAGTACTTC; CDR3aa: CASGPTRDRGYEQYF
len: 15; abundance: few; j_gene: TRBJ2-3; v_gene: TRBV9; d_gene: .; CDR3nt: TGTGCCAGCAGCGTAGGGCGGGGAAGCACAGATACGCAGTATTTT; CDR3aa: CASSVGRGSTDTQYF
len: 16; abundance: .; j_gene: TRBJ2-1; v_gene: TRBV11-2; d_gene: TRBD2; CDR3nt: TGTGCCAGCAGGGGGTGGGGGGGAAGCTCCTACAATGAGCAGTTCTTC; CDR3aa: CASRGWGGSSYNEQFF
len: 16; abundance: .; j_gene: TRBJ2-7; v_gene: TRBV28; d_gene: .; CDR3nt: TGTGCCAGCAGCTCCCCCTCGGCCGGGCAGGGCTACGAGCAGTACTTC; CDR3aa: CASSSPSAGQGYEQYF
len: 12; abundance: .; j_gene: TRBJ1-2; v_gene: TRBV6-1; d_gene: .; CDR3nt: TGTGCCAGCAGTGAAGTGGGGAGTAGCTACACCTTC; CDR3aa: CASSEVGSSYTF
len: 16; abundance: .; j_gene: TRBJ2-3; v_gene: TRBV29-1; d_gene: TRBD2; CDR3nt: TGCAGCGTTGAGGGCGGGGGGACCTGGGGCACAGATACGCAGTATTTT; CDR3aa: CSVEGGGTWGTDTQYF
len: 15; abundance: .; j_gene: TRBJ2-2; v_gene: TRBV12-5; d_gene: TRBD1; CDR3nt: TGTGCTAGTGCGGGACAGGGAGAATATGACGGGGAGCTGTTTTTT; CDR3aa: CASAGQGEYDGELFF
len: 15; abundance: few; j_gene: TRBJ1-6; v_gene: TRBV7-9; d_gene: TRBD1; CDR3nt: TGTGCCAGCAGCTGGGGGACAGGGACCAATTCACCCCTCCACTTT; CDR3aa: CASSWGTGTNSPLHF
len: 15; abundance: .; j_gene: TRBJ2-3; v_gene: TRBV2; d_gene: TRBD2; CDR3nt: TGTGCCAGCAGTGTGGGGTTAGCGGGGCCAGATACGCAGTATTTT; CDR3aa: CASSVGLAGPDTQYF
len: 14; abundance: .; j_gene: TRBJ2-7; v_gene: TRBV27; d_gene: TRBD1; CDR3nt: TGTGCCAGCAGTCCGGGACAGGGGCCATACGAGCAGTACTTC; CDR3aa: CASSPGQGPYEQYF
len: 17; abundance: .; j_gene: TRBJ2-5; v_gene: TRBV7-7; d_gene: TRBD2; CDR3nt: TGTGCCAGCAGCCAAGGGCTAGCGGGCGCCTCGGGGGAGACCCAGTACTTC; CDR3aa: CASSQGLAGASGETQYF
len: 16; abundance: few; j_gene: TRBJ1-2; v_gene: TRBV11-2; d_gene: .; CDR3nt: TGTGCCAGCAGCTGGGACACTGGCACCCTAAACTATGGCTACACCTTC; CDR3aa: CASSWDTGTLNYGYTF
len: 13; abundance: .; j_gene: TRBJ1-5; v_gene: TRBV29-1; d_gene: TRBD1; CDR3nt: TGCAGCGCCACGGGACAGGGGGGTCAGCCCCAGCATTTT; CDR3aa: CSATGQGGQPQHF
len: 12; abundance: .; j_gene: TRBJ2-5; v_gene: TRBV11-1; d_gene: .; CDR3nt: TGTGCCAGCAGCCGGCAGGAAGAGACCCAGTACTTC; CDR3aa: CASSRQEETQYF
len: 15; abundance: .; j_gene: TRBJ1-2; v_gene: TRBV7-2; d_gene: .; CDR3nt: TGTGCCAGCAGCTTAAGTCTCAGGGTGGACTATGGCTACACCTTC; CDR3aa: CASSLSLRVDYGYTF
len: 13; abundance: .; j_gene: TRBJ1-2; v_gene: TRBV2; d_gene: TRBD1; CDR3nt: TGTGCCAGCACTCGGACAGGGCCCTATGGCTACACCTTC; CDR3aa: CASTRTGPYGYTF
len: 20; abundance: .; j_gene: TRBJ2-6; v_gene: TRBV10-3; d_gene: .; CDR3nt: TGTGCCATCAGTAGAGCCAGGAACCAGGCGACGTACTCTGGGGCCAACGTCCTGACTTTC; CDR3aa: CAISRARNQATYSGANVLTF
len: 13; abundance: .; j_gene: TRBJ1-1; v_gene: TRBV6-5; d_gene: .; CDR3nt: TGTGCCAGCAGCCAACCAAGGGGCACTGAAGCTTTCTTT; CDR3aa: CASSQPRGTEAFF
len: 14; abundance: .; j_gene: TRBJ2-1; v_gene: TRBV12-5; d_gene: .; CDR3nt: TGTGCTAGTGCCCGGGACACTTCCTACAATGAGCGGTTCTTC; CDR3aa: CASARDTSYNERFF
len: 15; abundance: .; j_gene: TRBJ1-2; v_gene: TRBV5-6; d_gene: .; CDR3nt: TGTGCCAGCAGCCCTGGGACAAGACCCTTCTATGGCTACACCTTC; CDR3aa: CASSPGTRPFYGYTF
len: 15; abundance: .; j_gene: TRBJ2-5; v_gene: TRBV9; d_gene: .; CDR3nt: TGTGCCAGCAGCGCTGAGAAGGTAGCGAGGGAGACCCAGTACTTC; CDR3aa: CASSAEKVARETQYF
len: 16; abundance: few; j_gene: TRBJ2-6; v_gene: TRBV5-1; d_gene: .; CDR3nt: TGCGCCAGCAGCTTGGACAGAAATTCTGGGGCCAACGTCCTGACTTTC; CDR3aa: CASSLDRNSGANVLTF
len: 16; abundance: .; j_gene: TRBJ2-3; v_gene: TRBV19; d_gene: .; CDR3nt: TGTGCCAGTAGTATTGCGGGGGCCTCAGGGGTAGATACGCAGTATTTT; CDR3aa: CASSIAGASGVDTQYF
len: 15; abundance: .; j_gene: TRBJ1-6; v_gene: TRBV7-2; d_gene: .; CDR3nt: TGTGCCAGCAGCCTGGGAGTAGGAGATAATTCACCCCTCCACTTT; CDR3aa: CASSLGVGDNSPLHF
len: 15; abundance: .; j_gene: TRBJ2-2; v_gene: TRBV6-6; d_gene: TRBD1; CDR3nt: TGTGCCAGCATCCCAGGGACAGGGAACACCGGGGAGCTGTTTTTT; CDR3aa: CASIPGTGNTGELFF
len: 14; abundance: .; j_gene: TRBJ1-2; v_gene: TRBV21-1; d_gene: .; CDR3nt: TGTGCCAGCAGCCCGGGACAGGGAGGTGGTGGCTACACCTTC; CDR3aa: CASSPGQGGGGYTF
len: 11; abundance: .; j_gene: TRBJ2-1; v_gene: TRBV7-8; d_gene: TRBD2; CDR3nt: TGTGCCAGCGGACTAGTAGATGAGCAGTTCTTC; CDR3aa: CASGLVDEQFF
len: 13; abundance: .; j_gene: TRBJ1-1; v_gene: TRBV11-2; d_gene: .; CDR3nt: TGTGCCAGCAGCTTAGATACGGGGGTCGACTCCTTCTTT; CDR3aa: CASSLDTGVDSFF
len: 16; abundance: .; j_gene: TRBJ2-5; v_gene: TRBV4-1; d_gene: TRBD1; CDR3nt: TGCGCCAGCAGCCAAGAGGACAGGGGGCTCCAAGAGACCCAGTACTTC; CDR3aa: CASSQEDRGLQETQYF
len: 16; abundance: .; j_gene: TRBJ2-1; v_gene: TRBV5-1; d_gene: TRBD1; CDR3nt: TGCGCCAGCAGGAGGACTCCGGGACAGGGTGAAAATGAGCAGTTCTTC; CDR3aa: CASRRTPGQGENEQFF
len: 18; abundance: .; j_gene: TRBJ2-6; v_gene: TRBV2; d_gene: TRBD1; CDR3nt: TGTGCCAGCAGGAATCCGGGACAGGGAACCTCTGGGGCCAACGTCCTGACTTTC; CDR3aa: CASRNPGQGTSGANVLTF
len: 14; abundance: few; j_gene: TRBJ2-7; v_gene: TRBV5-1; d_gene: .; CDR3nt: TGCGCCAGCCGAGGGGGGGGGAAGTCCTACGAGCAGTACTTC; CDR3aa: CASRGGGKSYEQYF
len: 14; abundance: .; j_gene: TRBJ1-6; v_gene: TRBV28; d_gene: TRBD1; CDR3nt: TGTGCCAGCAGTCGACAGGGAGCTAATTCACCCCTCCACTTT; CDR3aa: CASSRQGANSPLHF
len: 13; abundance: .; j_gene: TRBJ2-6; v_gene: TRBV7-8; d_gene: .; CDR3nt: TGTGCCAGCAGCCCTCTAGGGGCCAACGTCCTGACTTTC; CDR3aa: CASSPLGANVLTF
len: 13; abundance: few; j_gene: TRBJ2-3; v_gene: TRBV7-8; d_gene: .; CDR3nt: TGTGCCAGCAGCTTAGTGGGGGCCGGTACGCAGTATTTT; CDR3aa: CASSLVGAGTQYF
len: 17; abundance: .; j_gene: TRBJ1-2; v_gene: TRBV27; d_gene: TRBD1; CDR3nt: TGTGCCAGCAGTTTCGGACAGGGGGTAACTACTGCAGATGGCTACACCTTC; CDR3aa: CASSFGQGVTTADGYTF
len: 13; abundance: .; j_gene: TRBJ1-2; v_gene: TRBV6-1; d_gene: TRBD1; CDR3nt: TGTGCCTGCGGAAGGGGGCGTCCCTATGGCTACACCTTC; CDR3aa: CACGRGRPYGYTF